This T cell receptor beta chain derives from a study of shared clonotypes between healthy human individuals. The CDR3 loop spans 15 amino acids. Trimming removed 2 bases from V and 3 bases from J; junction bases left unmatched: 5. Some clones are missing from TCRdb's copy, which holds only in-frame ones; the method was immunoSEQ multiplex PCR. The sample shows about 2 million clones, 85% to 95% of them seen only once. Cells designated naive CD8 were CD45RO-negative and were positively selected for CCR7, with terminally differentiated effector memory CD45RA+ cells excluded. This chain joins TRBV5-3 and TRBJ2-7, with 10 bases aligning to TRBD1. TRBV5-3 is an ORF; its function is uncertain. The clonotype comes from a man in his late teens or twenties in good health. Input material: naive CD8+ T cells sorted from blood. The CDR3 region has the DNA TGTGCCAGAAGCTTAAATGGGACAGGGGACTACGAGCAGTACTTC. Translated: CARSLNGTGDYEQYF.